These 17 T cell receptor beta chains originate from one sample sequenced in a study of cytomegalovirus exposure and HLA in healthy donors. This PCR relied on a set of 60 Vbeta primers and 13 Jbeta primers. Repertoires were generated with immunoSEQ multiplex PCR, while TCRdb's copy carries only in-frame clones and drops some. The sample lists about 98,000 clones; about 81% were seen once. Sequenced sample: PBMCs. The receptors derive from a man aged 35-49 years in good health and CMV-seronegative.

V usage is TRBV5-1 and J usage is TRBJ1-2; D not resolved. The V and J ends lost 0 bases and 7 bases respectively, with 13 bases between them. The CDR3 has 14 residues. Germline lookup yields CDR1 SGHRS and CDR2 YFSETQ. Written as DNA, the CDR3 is TGCGCCAGCAGCTTGGCCGGGAGTCCTGGTGGCTACACCTTC. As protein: CASSLAGSPGGYTF.

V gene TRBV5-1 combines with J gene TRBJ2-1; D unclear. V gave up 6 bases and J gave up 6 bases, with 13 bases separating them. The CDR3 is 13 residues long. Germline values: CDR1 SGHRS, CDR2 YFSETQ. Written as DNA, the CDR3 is TGCGCCAGCACTAGAATTGGAGCCAATGAGCAGTTCTTC. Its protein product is CASTRIGANEQFF.

Written as DNA, the CDR3 is TGTGCCACCAGCAGAGATCCCGTGAACACTGAAGCTTTCTTT. Protein product: CATSRDPVNTEAFF. The chain combines TRBV15 with TRBJ1-1; D is undetermined. Germline CDR1 LNHNV, CDR2 YYDKDF (reference sequence). The CDR3 spans 14 residues. Trimming stripped 0 bases from V and 0 bases from J, with 5 bases between.

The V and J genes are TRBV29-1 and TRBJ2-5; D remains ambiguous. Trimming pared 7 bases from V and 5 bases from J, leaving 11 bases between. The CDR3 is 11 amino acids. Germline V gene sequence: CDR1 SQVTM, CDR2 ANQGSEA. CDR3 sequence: CSGTAAETQYF. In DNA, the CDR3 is TGCAGCGGAACTGCGGCGGAGACCCAGTACTTC.

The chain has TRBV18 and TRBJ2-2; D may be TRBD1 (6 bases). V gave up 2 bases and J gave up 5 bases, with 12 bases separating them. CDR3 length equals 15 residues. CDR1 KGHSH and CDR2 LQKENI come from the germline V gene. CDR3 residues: CASSPAQGSTGELFF. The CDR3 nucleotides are TGTGCCAGCTCACCAGCACAGGGATCGACCGGGGAGCTGTTTTTT.

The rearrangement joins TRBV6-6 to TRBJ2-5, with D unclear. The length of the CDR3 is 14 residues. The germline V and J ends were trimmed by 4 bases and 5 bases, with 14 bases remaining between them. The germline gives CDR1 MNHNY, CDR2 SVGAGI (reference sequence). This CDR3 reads CASSSPSQRETQYF. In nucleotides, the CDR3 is TGTGCCAGCAGTTCCCCATCCCAGAGGGAGACCCAGTACTTC.

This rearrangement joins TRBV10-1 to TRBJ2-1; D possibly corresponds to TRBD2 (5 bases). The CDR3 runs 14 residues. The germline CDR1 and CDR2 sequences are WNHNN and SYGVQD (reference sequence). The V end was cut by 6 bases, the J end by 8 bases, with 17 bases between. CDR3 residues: CASRGDSGFDEQFF. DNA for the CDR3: TGCGCCAGCAGAGGCGATTCGGGGTTCGATGAGCAGTTCTTC.

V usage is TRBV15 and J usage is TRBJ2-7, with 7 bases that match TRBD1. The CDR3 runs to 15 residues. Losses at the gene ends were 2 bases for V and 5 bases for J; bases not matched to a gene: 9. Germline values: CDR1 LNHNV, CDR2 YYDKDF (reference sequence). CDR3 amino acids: CATSRTFRDSNEQYF. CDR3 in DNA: TGTGCCACCAGCAGAACTTTTAGGGACAGCAACGAGCAGTACTTC.

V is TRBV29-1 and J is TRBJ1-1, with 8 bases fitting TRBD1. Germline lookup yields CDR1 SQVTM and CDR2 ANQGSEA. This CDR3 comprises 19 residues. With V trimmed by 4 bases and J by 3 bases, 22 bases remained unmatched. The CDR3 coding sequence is TGCAGCGTTGGAGGACAGGGAAACCGACGAAGTAACTTATACACTGAAGCTTTCTTT. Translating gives CSVGGQGNRRSNLYTEAFF. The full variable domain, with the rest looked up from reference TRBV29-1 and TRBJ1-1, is SAVISQKPSRDICQRGTSLTIQCQVDSQVTMMFWYRQQPGQSLTLIATANQGSEATYESGFVIDKFPISRPNLTFSTLTVSNMSPEDSSIYLCSVGGQGNRRSNLYTEAFFGQGTRLTVV.

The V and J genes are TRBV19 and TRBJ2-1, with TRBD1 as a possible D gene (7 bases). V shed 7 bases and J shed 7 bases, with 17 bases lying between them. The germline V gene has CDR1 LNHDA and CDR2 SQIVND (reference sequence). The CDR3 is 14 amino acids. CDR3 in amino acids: CASKASEGANEQFF. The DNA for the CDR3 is TGTGCCAGTAAGGCTTCGGAGGGGGCAAATGAGCAGTTCTTC.

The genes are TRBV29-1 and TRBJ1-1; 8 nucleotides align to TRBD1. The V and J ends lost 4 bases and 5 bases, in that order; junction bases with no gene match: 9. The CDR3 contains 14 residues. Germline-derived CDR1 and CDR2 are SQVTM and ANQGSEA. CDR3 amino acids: CSVVSVQGVTEAFF. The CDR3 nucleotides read TGCAGCGTTGTAAGCGTACAGGGGGTTACTGAAGCTTTCTTT.

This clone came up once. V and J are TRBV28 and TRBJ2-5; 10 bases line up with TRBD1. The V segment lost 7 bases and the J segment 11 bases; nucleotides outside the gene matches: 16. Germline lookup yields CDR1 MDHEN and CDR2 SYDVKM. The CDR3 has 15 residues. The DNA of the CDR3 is TGTGCCAGCATCACCCCGGGACAGGGGCTCGGGGAGCAGTACTTC. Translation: CASITPGQGLGEQYF.

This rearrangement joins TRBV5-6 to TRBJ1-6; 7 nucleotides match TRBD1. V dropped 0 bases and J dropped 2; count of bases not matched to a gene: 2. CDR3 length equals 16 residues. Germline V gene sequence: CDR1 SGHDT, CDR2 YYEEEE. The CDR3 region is CASSLVQGAYNSPLHF. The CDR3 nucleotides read TGTGCCAGCAGCTTGGTTCAGGGGGCCTATAATTCACCCCTCCACTTT.

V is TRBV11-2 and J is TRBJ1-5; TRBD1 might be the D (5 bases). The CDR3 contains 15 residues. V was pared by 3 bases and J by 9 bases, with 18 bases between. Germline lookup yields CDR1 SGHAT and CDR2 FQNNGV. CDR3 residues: CASSLGGSGQGPQHF. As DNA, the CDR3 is TGTGCCAGCAGCTTGGGCGGTTCTGGCCAGGGGCCCCAGCATTTT.

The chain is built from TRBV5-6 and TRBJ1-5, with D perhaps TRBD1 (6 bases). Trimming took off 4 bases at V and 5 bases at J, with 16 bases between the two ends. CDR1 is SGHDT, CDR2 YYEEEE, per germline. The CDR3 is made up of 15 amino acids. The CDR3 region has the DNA TGTGCCAGCAGCCGGGGACAATTACGGTATCAGCCCCAGCATTTT. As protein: CASSRGQLRYQPQHF.

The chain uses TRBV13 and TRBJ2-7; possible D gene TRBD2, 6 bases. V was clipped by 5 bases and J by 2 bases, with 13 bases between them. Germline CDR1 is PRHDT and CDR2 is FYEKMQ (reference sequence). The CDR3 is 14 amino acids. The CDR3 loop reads CASSPRTTPYEQYF. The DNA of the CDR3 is TGTGCCAGCAGCCCAAGGACTACCCCCTACGAGCAGTACTTC.

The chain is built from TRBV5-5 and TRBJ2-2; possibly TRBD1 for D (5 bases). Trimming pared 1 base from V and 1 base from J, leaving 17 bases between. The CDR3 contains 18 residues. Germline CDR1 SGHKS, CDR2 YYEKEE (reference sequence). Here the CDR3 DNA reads TGTGCCAGCAGCTTGCGTACTCTAGGGGTTATGAACACCGGGGAGCTGTTTTTT. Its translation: CASSLRTLGVMNTGELFF.